These T cell receptor beta chains were read from a single sample in a study of T-cell reconstitution after alpha-beta-depleted transplantation in children. TCRdb redid the calling of the PCR reads with MiXCR, one entry per CDR3 protein. The sample consists of about 640,000 distinct CDR3 sequences, roughly 13% of them appearing once. The sample consisted of PBMCs, mostly from graft donor cells, taken 360 days after TCRalphabeta/CD19-depleted stem cell transplant. Every receptor here comes from a male patient younger than 18 who had a stem cell transplant for acute myeloid leukemia, so the T cells may come from the graft donor. Both conserved end residues are part of each CDR3. D genes are given only for firm matches. Clone size is not always given. Where it is, it says once, few, many or a class for expanded clones.

>many|TRBJ2-1|TRBV24-1|NA
TGTGCCACCAGTGATTTTCAACAGGGAAACCCTTACAATGAGCAGTTCTTC
CATSDFQQGNPYNEQFF
>many|TRBJ2-2|TRBV12-3/TRBV12-4|TRBD1
TGTGCCAGCACCAAATACGGGACAGGGGTAATGGGGGAGCTGTTTTTT
CASTKYGTGVMGELFF
>NA|TRBJ2-2|TRBV12-3/TRBV12-4|TRBD1
TGTGCCAGCAGTTTCGGGGGGACAGGGGGAAACCGTCCGAACACCGGGGAGCTGTTTTTT
CASSFGGTGGNRPNTGELFF
>few|TRBJ1-5|TRBV18|NA
TGTGCCAGCTCACGGACATCTAACAATCAGCCCCAGCATTTT
CASSRTSNNQPQHF
>few|TRBJ2-1|TRBV9|NA
TGTGCCAGCAGCGTAGCGGGGCCTTCCTACAATGAGCAGTTCTTC
CASSVAGPSYNEQFF
>NA|TRBJ2-5|TRBV5-4|NA
TGTGCCAGCAGCTTCGTCGCCGAGACCCAGTACTTC
CASSFVAETQYF
>few|TRBJ2-1|TRBV29-1|TRBD2
TGCAGCGTTGTGGGTAGCGGGAGTAGAAATCCTTACAATGAGCAGTTCTTC
CSVVGSGSRNPYNEQFF
>many|TRBJ2-3|TRBV24-1|NA
TGTGCCACCAGTGAGTACGGGAGACCCACAGATACGCAGTATTTT
CATSEYGRPTDTQYF
>NA|TRBJ1-4|TRBV11-2|NA
TGTGCCAGCAGCTCCATGGGGTCAACTAATGAAAAACTGTTTTTT
CASSSMGSTNEKLFF
>many|TRBJ2-1|TRBV29-1|TRBD2
TGCAGCGTTGCAGGGAGGGTTGGGAGCGGGGGCTACAATGAGCAGTTCTTC
CSVAGRVGSGGYNEQFF
>few|TRBJ2-1|TRBV6-2/TRBV6-3|NA
TGTGCCAGCAGTTACCCTCAGGTTCCTCCCTACAATGAGCAGTTCTTC
CASSYPQVPPYNEQFF
>NA|TRBJ2-2|TRBV6-5|TRBD2
TGTGCCAGCAGTTACCTCTGGACTAGCGGGAGGGCCGGCGCCGGGGAGCTGTTTTTT
CASSYLWTSGRAGAGELFF
>few|TRBJ2-7|TRBV7-2|TRBD2
TGTGCCAGCAGCCCACCACTAGCGGGAGTGCGCGAGCAGTACTTC
CASSPPLAGVREQYF
>NA|TRBJ1-3|TRBV20-1|NA
TGCAGTGCTAGAGATTCAGGGCCGCCTGGAAACACCATATATTTT
CSARDSGPPGNTIYF
>NA|TRBJ2-3|TRBV28|NA
TGTGCCAGCAGGGACTGGGATACGCAGTATTTT
CASRDWDTQYF
>NA|TRBJ2-5|TRBV7-8|NA
TGTGCCAGCAGCCTCTTGAGCCAGAAAGAGACCCAGTACTTC
CASSLLSQKETQYF
>NA|TRBJ1-6|TRBV5-5|TRBD1
TGTGCCAGCAGCCCCAGGGAATCAGGGGGTAATTCACCCCTCCACTTT
CASSPRESGGNSPLHF
>few|TRBJ2-1|TRBV28|NA
TGTGCCAGCAGTTTTTTACTCGCGGGGAGTGAGCAGTTCTTC
CASSFLLAGSEQFF
>many|TRBJ1-1|TRBV20-1|NA
TGCAGTGCTAGTCTGGTGATGAACACTGAAGCTTTCTTT
CSASLVMNTEAFF
>NA|TRBJ2-1|TRBV7-6|TRBD1
TGTGCCAGCAGCTTTGACAGGGGGAGTGCTATCTCCTACAATGAGCAGTTCTTC
CASSFDRGSAISYNEQFF
>many|TRBJ2-3|TRBV28|TRBD2
TGTGCCAGCAGTCCCCGGACGGGACTAGCGGGAATCGTCACAGATACGCAGTATTTT
CASSPRTGLAGIVTDTQYF
>NA|TRBJ2-1|TRBV4-3|TRBD2
TGCGCCAGCAGCCAAGAGGTTAGCGGGAGGGATGAGCAGTTCTTC
CASSQEVSGRDEQFF
>NA|TRBJ2-1|TRBV20-1|NA
TGCAGTGCTAGGGCCCCGGGACTCGAAAGCTATGAGCAGTTCTTC
CSARAPGLESYEQFF
>few|TRBJ2-3|TRBV24-1|TRBD1
TGTGCCACCAGTGACCGACAGGGAGCGGGCACAGATACGCAGTATTTT
CATSDRQGAGTDTQYF
>few|TRBJ2-2|TRBV12-3/TRBV12-4|TRBD2
TGTGCCAGCAGTCCACCGGGACTAGCGGGAGTTCCCGGGGAGCTGTTTTTT
CASSPPGLAGVPGELFF
>NA|TRBJ2-5|TRBV25-1|NA
TGTGCCAGCAGTGAATGGGACGCACTCCAAGAGACCCAGTACTTC
CASSEWDALQETQYF
>NA|TRBJ2-7|TRBV29-1|NA
TGCAGCGTTGAAGATCCATCGCGTAGCTCCTACGAGCAGTACTTC
CSVEDPSRSSYEQYF
>few|TRBJ2-3|TRBV20-1|NA
TGCAGTGCTTCTCCCCGCTCGGATACGCAGTATTTT
CSASPRSDTQYF
>many|TRBJ2-7|TRBV29-1|TRBD1
TGCAGCGTTGAAAGGCAGGGGGAGTCCTACGAGCAGTACTTC
CSVERQGESYEQYF
>NA|TRBJ2-7|TRBV14|NA
TGTGCCAGCAGCCAAGATTCTCGGCTCACGACCTCCTACGAGCAGTACTTC
CASSQDSRLTTSYEQYF
>few|TRBJ2-1|TRBV12-3/TRBV12-4|NA
TGTGCCAGCAGTTCAAGCGATGAGCAGTTCTTC
CASSSSDEQFF
>many|TRBJ2-1|TRBV29-1|TRBD2
TGCAGCGTTTTATTAGCGGGGCTAAACAATGAGCAGTTCTTC
CSVLLAGLNNEQFF
>NA|TRBJ1-2|TRBV27|NA
TGTGCCAGCAGATCCACCGGACTGGTCGAGGCCTCCTCCTATGGCTACACCTTC
CASRSTGLVEASSYGYTF